Shown below are 3 T cell receptor beta chains from a single sample sequenced in a study of radiotherapy plus CTLA-4 blockade in lung cancer. The assay was immunoSEQ multiplex PCR, and TCRdb's table has in-frame clones only and misses some. This sample has approximately 48,000 clones; approximately 84% occur once, and the top ten carry roughly 4.9%. The sequencing here drew on peripheral blood, taken from a patient treated with radiotherapy plus ipilimumab. These receptors were taken from a human donor with non-small cell lung cancer whose response to radiotherapy plus ipilimumab could not be evaluated.

The chain links TRBV4-3 to TRBJ2-5, with D possibly matching TRBD2 (6 bases). The end of the DNA aligns better with TRBJ2-7, so the J call may be wrong. The length of the CDR3 is 14 residues. Germline CDR1 is LGHNA and CDR2 is YSLEER. This CDR3 is CASSQDLRGYEQYF. The CDR3 nucleotides read TGCGCCAGCAGCCAAGATCTGCGGGGCTACGAGCAGTACTTC.

CDR3 nucleotides: TGTGCCAGCAGTTTTGGACAGGGTGAAGATGGCTACACCTTC. This codes for CASSFGQGEDGYTF. V and J are TRBV6-6 and TRBJ1-2; 8 bases align to TRBD1. The CDR3 extends over 14 amino acids. Looked up from germline, CDR1 is MNHNY and CDR2 is SVGAGI (reference sequence). V was pared by 4 bases and J by 6 bases, with 7 bases of the junction left unmatched.

This clone was observed a few times. This chain connects TRBV19 to TRBJ1-1; perhaps TRBD1 as D (6 bases). V dropped 5 bases and J dropped 2 bases, with 12 bases sitting between them. The CDR3 extends over 14 amino acids. Germline V gene data show CDR1 as LNHDA and CDR2 as SQIVND (reference sequence). Written as DNA, the CDR3 is TGTGCCAGTAGTGTGACAGGAGATAACACTGAAGCTTTCTTT. Residues: CASSVTGDNTEAFF.